These 20 T cell receptor beta chains came from one sample sequenced in a study of identical twins. TCRdb recomputed calls from the 5' RACE reads with MiXCR, one row per CDR3 protein. The profile shows 510,000 or so distinct CDR3 sequences, around 15% of them singletons. These records were also assigned to another study, of yellow fever vaccine responses in identical twins.

Specimen: CD4+ T cells sorted from blood. These receptors were obtained from a woman aged 18-35 years in good health.

This clonotype was counted only a few times. CDR3 sequence: CASRTGDTQYF. DNA for the CDR3: TGTGCCAGCCGGACCGGAGATACGCAGTATTTT. This sequence joins TRBV6-1 and TRBJ2-3, with D uncertain. The V and J ends lost 8 bases and 5 bases respectively, with 8 bases between them. The V gene's germline CDR1 is MNHNS and CDR2 SASEGT. The CDR3 contains 11 residues.

This sequence joins TRBV5-1 and TRBJ2-7; D not certain. CDR3 length: 13 residues. Germline V lookup: CDR1 SGHRS, CDR2 YFSETQ. V lost 1 base, J lost 3 bases, and 8 bases lay in between. The CDR3 loop reads CASSLRTGYEQYF. The CDR3 nucleotides read TGCGCCAGCAGCTTGCGAACGGGCTACGAGCAGTACTTC.

This clonotype occurred a few times. As DNA, the CDR3 is TGTGCCAGCAGCGTAGTTCAGGAGACTGAAGCTTTCTTT. Its translation: CASSVVQETEAFF. This sequence joins TRBV9 and TRBJ1-1; D uncertain. Trimming pared 0 bases from V and 5 bases from J, leaving 8 bases between. Looked up from germline, CDR1 is SGDLS and CDR2 is YYNGEE. The CDR3 covers 13 residues.

The CDR3 loop is CASSSSDGTTEAFF. Written as DNA, the CDR3 is TGTGCCAGCAGCTCCTCGGACGGGACCACTGAAGCTTTCTTT. The gene calls are TRBV11-1 and TRBJ1-1; tentative D call: TRBD1 (5 bases). V was cut by 4 bases and J by 4 bases, with 13 bases left in between. The CDR3 contains 14 residues. CDR1 is SGHAT and CDR2 is FQDESV in the germline V gene (reference sequence).

At least ten counts were recorded for this clonotype. The V and J genes are TRBV5-6 and TRBJ2-3; TRBD1 matches at 7 bases. Germline V gives CDR1 SGHDT, CDR2 YYEEEE. Trimming at V came to 5 bases and at J to 7 bases, leaving 4 bases not matched to a gene. This CDR3 has 12 residues. The CDR3 nucleotides read TGTGCCAGCAGTAGACAGGGTAATACGCAGTATTTT. Encoded protein: CASSRQGNTQYF.

Many counts were recorded for this clonotype. The chain has TRBV5-1 and TRBJ1-5; D uncertain. Germline V CDR1 and CDR2: SGHRS, YFSETQ. The V and J ends lost 2 bases and 5 bases respectively, with 8 bases between them. The CDR3 sequence is 13 residues long. The CDR3 is CASSFERDQPQHF. CDR3 sequence (DNA): TGCGCCAGCAGCTTTGAGAGGGATCAGCCCCAGCATTTT.

A few counts support this clonotype. The J gene is TRBJ2-7, the V gene TRBV29-1; D remains unclear. The germline V and J ends were trimmed by 5 bases and 2 bases, with 10 bases remaining between them. The CDR3 loop spans 12 amino acids. In germline, CDR1 is SQVTM, CDR2 ANQGSEA. The CDR3 reads CSVHSATYEQYF. The CDR3 nucleotides are TGCAGCGTTCACAGCGCTACCTACGAGCAGTACTTC.

This chain links TRBV7-6 with TRBJ1-2; perhaps TRBD1 as D (5 bases). Germline CDR1 and CDR2: SGHVS and FNYEAQ. There are 16 residues in the CDR3. Trimming pared 5 bases from V and 6 bases from J, leaving 22 bases between. CDR3: CASSPLAGGRGDGYTF. CDR3 in DNA: TGTGCCAGCAGCCCTCTAGCCGGAGGTAGGGGAGATGGCTACACCTTC.

This clonotype was detected ten times or more. This chain connects TRBV5-1 to TRBJ1-1; maybe TRBD1 (6 bases). Per germline, CDR1 SGHRS and CDR2 YFSETQ. V gave up 6 bases and J gave up 1 base, with 10 bases separating them. The CDR3 length is 13 residues. The CDR3 coding sequence is TGCGCCAGCAACTCACAGGGGAACACTGAAGCTTTCTTT. It is translated as CASNSQGNTEAFF.

Only a few counts were recorded for this clonotype. An end of the junction does not agree with germline; a read error may underlie this. The chain combines TRBV12-3 or TRBV12-4 with TRBJ1-6; a possible D gene is TRBD1 (5 bases). This CDR3 is 16 amino acids long. CDR3 coding DNA: TGTGCCAGCAGGGGGCCCTTCGGGTCCTATAATTCACCCCTCCACTTC. Translated: CASRGPFGSYNSPLHF.

This clonotype was detected only a few times. The chain uses TRBV13 and TRBJ2-3, with unresolved D. The CDR3 has 15 amino acids. V shed 0 bases and J shed 3 bases, with 10 bases lying between them. Germline values: CDR1 PRHDT, CDR2 FYEKMQ (reference sequence). This CDR3 reads CASSLGQLPTDTQYF. The CDR3 DNA follows: TGTGCCAGCAGCTTAGGCCAGCTGCCGACAGATACGCAGTATTTT.

This chain joins TRBV6-1 and TRBJ2-7; TRBD1 matches at 9 bases. Germline V lookup: CDR1 MNHNS, CDR2 SASEGT. This CDR3 spans 15 amino acids. V lost 6 bases and J lost 6; bases outside the gene matches: 12. The CDR3 region has the DNA TGTGCCAGCAGACCCGACCGGGACAGGGCTATCGAGCAGTACTTC. Translation gives CASRPDRDRAIEQYF.

The chain links TRBV20-1 to TRBJ2-3; D gene uncertain. This CDR3 is 14 amino acids long. The germline V and J ends were trimmed by 7 bases and 1 base, with 15 bases remaining between them. CDR1 and CDR2 from the germline V gene are DFQATT and SNEGSKA (reference sequence). The CDR3 region is CSGVQGRGTDTQYF. The CDR3 DNA reads as TGCAGTGGAGTACAAGGTCGCGGCACAGATACGCAGTATTTT.

The V call is TRBV28, the J call TRBJ2-2; TRBD1 or TRBD2 may be the D gene (5 bases each). CDR1 and CDR2 from the germline V gene are MDHEN and SYDVKM. This CDR3 has 15 residues. Trimming took 6 bases from V and 2 from J, leaving 13 bases between them. The CDR3, as DNA: TGTGCCAGCAGGCAGGGAGACGGTAACACCGGGGAGCTGTTTTTT. Its protein is CASRQGDGNTGELFF.

The chain joins TRBV15 to TRBJ1-5; the D is unclear. Germline-derived CDR1 and CDR2 are LNHNV and YYDKDF (reference sequence). The CDR3 has 15 amino acids. V dropped 0 bases and J dropped 9 bases, with 15 bases sitting between them. CDR3 region: CATSRDTGGSWPQHF. CDR3 nucleotide sequence: TGTGCCACCAGCAGAGATACGGGCGGGTCATGGCCCCAGCATTTT.

The rearrangement joins TRBV5-1 to TRBJ2-3; tentative D call: TRBD2 (5 bases). Germline V gene lookup returns CDR1 SGHRS and CDR2 YFSETQ. The CDR3 consists of 15 residues. Trimming cost V 5 bases and J 7 bases, with 20 bases left between them. DNA of the CDR3: TGCGCCAGCAGACGAGATCTGGACTCAGGCAATACGCAGTATTTT. As protein: CASRRDLDSGNTQYF.

The V call is TRBV10-3, the J call TRBJ2-7; 11 bases fit TRBD2. Losses at the gene ends were 2 bases for V and 3 bases for J; bases not matched to a gene: 3. The CDR3 is 15 amino acids. Germline V gene data show CDR1 as ENHRY and CDR2 as SYGVKD. CDR3 in amino acids: CAISERLAGSYEQYF. As DNA, the CDR3 is TGTGCCATCAGTGAGCGACTAGCGGGAAGCTACGAGCAGTACTTC.

This clonotype has more than one count but fewer than ten. The chain has TRBV14 and TRBJ2-3; 7 positions match TRBD2. Germline V gene data show CDR1 as SGHDN and CDR2 as FVKESK. With 4 bases clipped from V and 2 bases from J, the junction kept 9 bases outside the gene matches. The CDR3 totals 16 residues. The CDR3 region has the DNA TGTGCCAGCAGCCGGGGGGGGTTTAGGTCCACAGATACGCAGTATTTT. Its protein product is CASSRGGFRSTDTQYF.

The chain employs TRBV12-5 and TRBJ2-7; 14 bases fit TRBD2. Germline V gives CDR1 LGHNT, CDR2 FRNRAP. V gave up 1 base and J gave up 4 bases; unmatched junction bases: 12. The CDR3 runs to 19 residues. CDR3 bases: TGTGCTAGTGGTTTGGCACAAAAGGGACTAGCGGGAGTTCGGTACGAGCAGTACTTC. It codes for CASGLAQKGLAGVRYEQYF.

The chain recombines TRBV12-3 or TRBV12-4 with TRBJ2-6, with D perhaps matching TRBD1 (6 bases). The length of the CDR3 is 17 residues. V shed 7 bases and J shed 0 bases, with 16 bases lying between them. CDR3 sequence (DNA): TGTGCCAGCATCTTGGACAGCCTCCTCTCTGGGGCCAACGTCCTGACTTTC. Translated: CASILDSLLSGANVLTF.